The following is a T cell receptor (beta chain) sequence with its context. The sample holds many counts of this clonotype. Which antigen it targets is not known. It has no much larger one-base neighbor in the sample; base qualities were not kept. The sample's treatment or condition label, decoded: in vitro stimulation with specific CMV peptide epitopes to enrich CMV-specific T cells. The CDR3 contains 12 residues, cysteine and phenylalanine counted. Of the read, only the CDR3 DNA is kept; its 36 bases are in frame from base 1. CDR1 and CDR2 (SEHNR, FQNEAQ) derive from the germline V gene (reference sequence). At the junction V is shortened by 3 bases and J by 5 bases, with 7 bases in between. The data stem from a study of T cell repertoires in cytomegalovirus infection (dated by TCRdb to the late 2010s). In the study overall: Alongside well-studied HLA-B-restricted epitopes, the peptide stimulations were aimed at recently identified HLA-C-restricted CMV epitopes, whose presentation resists viral immunomodulation. Donor HLA type was relevant to the analysis, because carriage of CMV infection together with the matching HLA type was indicated by public TCR beta signatures.

Overall results and qualifications from the work: The ex vivo response was dominated by HLA-C-restricted CMV-specific TCR beta clonotypes, which also provided the single most frequent clonotype in two of eight donors. In both this cohort and an independent roughly 350-donor cohort, the cumulative frequency of public TCR beta family members distinguished carriers of CMV infection plus the relevant HLA type.

Sequenced on an Illumina HiSeq 1500. TCRdb's own reprocessing of the public reads used fastp at Q25 and MiXCR and kept productive beta chains. Here each entry gathers all rows of one CDR3 protein and keeps the most common genes and DNA. The sample contains about 770,000 distinct CDR3 sequences, 25% to 30% of them found a single time. About an eighth of the sample goes to the ten largest clones. The rearrangement joined TRBV7-9 to TRBJ1-1; no D segment can be confidently identified. This TCR was sampled from a human donor in good health (CMV status not recorded). Some clones in this sample may be carry-over from other donors' samples. This specimen was cultured CD8+ T cells from PBMCs, taken from culture after CMV antigen stimulation. The nucleotides read TGTGCCAGCAGCTTTAGGGCTACTGAAGCTTTCTTT. Its translation reads: CASSFRATEAFF.